The present entry profiles one T cell receptor beta chain with its context. The antigen is not known. The data were taken from a study of lymphopenia after photon versus proton radiotherapy. Study observations and caveats: Post-nadir diversity loss with photons came from oligoclonal expansion, particularly CD8+ Temra cells. Relative stability marked proton patients; photon patients lost diversity and naive cells. Post-nadir TCR diversity decline inversely tracked overall survival among those who died.

The length of the CDR3 is 14 residues. This table comes from immunoSEQ multiplex PCR, and its TCRdb copy is limited to in-frame clones, with some not included. The sample yields tens of thousands of clones, about nine tenths seen once. The origin of this receptor is a man older than 75 with esophageal cancer. The sequencing here drew on peripheral blood, taken from a patient treated with proton-based radiotherapy. This rearrangement joins TRBV21-1 to TRBJ1-1; the listed D gene, TRBD1, was not tested against the DNA. TRBV21-1 is noted as a pseudogene. The CDR3 region is CASSLGTLRSEAFF. The CDR3 DNA sequence: TGTGCCAGCAGTCTGGGGACATTAAGATCTGAAGCTTTCTTT.